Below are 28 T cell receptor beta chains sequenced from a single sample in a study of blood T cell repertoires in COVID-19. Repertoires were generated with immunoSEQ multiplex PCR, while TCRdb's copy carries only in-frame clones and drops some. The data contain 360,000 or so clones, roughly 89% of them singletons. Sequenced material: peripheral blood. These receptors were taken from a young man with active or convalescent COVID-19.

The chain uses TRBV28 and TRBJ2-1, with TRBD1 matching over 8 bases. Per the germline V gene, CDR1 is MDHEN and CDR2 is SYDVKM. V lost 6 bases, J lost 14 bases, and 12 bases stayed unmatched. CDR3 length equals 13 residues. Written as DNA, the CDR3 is TGTGCCAGCAGAGCCCAGGGGGCGAGGAGGGAGTTCTTC. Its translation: CASRAQGARREFF.

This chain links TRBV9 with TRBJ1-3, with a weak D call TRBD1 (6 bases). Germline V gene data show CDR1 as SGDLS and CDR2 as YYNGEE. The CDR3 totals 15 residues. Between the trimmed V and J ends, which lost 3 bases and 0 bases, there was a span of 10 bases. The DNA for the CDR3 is TGTGCCAGCAGCGGACAGGTCAACTCTGGAAACACCATATATTTT. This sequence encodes CASSGQVNSGNTIYF.

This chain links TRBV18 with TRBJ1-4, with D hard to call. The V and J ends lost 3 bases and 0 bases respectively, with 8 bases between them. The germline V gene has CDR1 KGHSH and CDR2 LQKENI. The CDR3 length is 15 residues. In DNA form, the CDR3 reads TGTGCCAGCTCACCCAGGCAAGCAACTAATGAAAAACTGTTTTTT. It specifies CASSPRQATNEKLFF.

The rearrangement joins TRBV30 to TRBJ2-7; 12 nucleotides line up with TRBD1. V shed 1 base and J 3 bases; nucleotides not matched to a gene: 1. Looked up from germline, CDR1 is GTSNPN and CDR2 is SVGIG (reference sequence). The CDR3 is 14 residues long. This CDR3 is CAWSGDRGRYEQYF. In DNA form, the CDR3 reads TGTGCCTGGAGTGGGGACAGGGGGCGCTACGAGCAGTACTTC.

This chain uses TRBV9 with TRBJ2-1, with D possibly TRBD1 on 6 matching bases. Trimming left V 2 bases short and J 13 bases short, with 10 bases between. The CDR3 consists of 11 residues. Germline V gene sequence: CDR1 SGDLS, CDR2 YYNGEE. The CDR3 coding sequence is TGTGCCAGCAGCGTTGGACAGAAACAGTTCTTC. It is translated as CASSVGQKQFF.

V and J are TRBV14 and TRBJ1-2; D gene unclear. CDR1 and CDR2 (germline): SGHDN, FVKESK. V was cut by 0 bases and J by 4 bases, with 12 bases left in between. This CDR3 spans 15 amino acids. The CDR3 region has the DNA TGTGCCAGCAGCCAAGATGGCCGGGAGGGCTATGGCTACACCTTC. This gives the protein CASSQDGREGYGYTF.

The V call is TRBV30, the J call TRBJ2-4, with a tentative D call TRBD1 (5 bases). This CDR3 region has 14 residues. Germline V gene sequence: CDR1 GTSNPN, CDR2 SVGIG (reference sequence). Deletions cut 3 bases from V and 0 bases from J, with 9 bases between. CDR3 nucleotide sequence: TGTGCCTGGAGCGCGGACAAAGCCAAAAACATTCAGTACTTC. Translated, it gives CAWSADKAKNIQYF.

This chain's CDR3 is CAWTYTTGQKNPYEQYF. The CDR3 DNA is TGTGCCTGGACTTATACCACGGGACAGAAAAACCCCTACGAGCAGTACTTC. This rearrangement joins TRBV30 to TRBJ2-7; 7 bases are shared with TRBD1. From germline, CDR1 is GTSNPN and CDR2 SVGIG (reference sequence). V trimming: 4 bases; J trimming: 2 bases; junction bases outside the gene matches: 17. This CDR3 contains 17 residues. Filled out from reference TRBV30 and TRBJ2-7, the complete variable domain reads SQTIHQWPATLVQPVGSPLSLECTVEGTSNPNLYWYRQAAGRGLQLLFYSVGIGQISSEVPQNLSASRPQDRQFILSSKKLLLSDSGFYLCAWTYTTGQKNPYEQYFGPGTRLTVT.

The CDR3 nucleotides are TGCGCCAGCAGCCTGTGGGACAGGGCGAACACTGAAGCTTTCTTT. Amino acids: CASSLWDRANTEAFF. The V gene is TRBV4-1, the J gene TRBJ1-1; 9 bases map to TRBD1. The CDR3 is 15 amino acids. V lost 4 bases to trimming and J lost 1 base; unmatched junction nucleotides: 4. Per the germline V gene, CDR1 is MGHRA and CDR2 is YSYEKL.

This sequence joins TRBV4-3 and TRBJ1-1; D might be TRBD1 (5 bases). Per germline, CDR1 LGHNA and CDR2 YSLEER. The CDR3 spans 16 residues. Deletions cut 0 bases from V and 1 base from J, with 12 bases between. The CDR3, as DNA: TGCGCCAGCAGCCAAGATCTTAGGGGCCGGAACACTGAAGCTTTCTTT. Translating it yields CASSQDLRGRNTEAFF.

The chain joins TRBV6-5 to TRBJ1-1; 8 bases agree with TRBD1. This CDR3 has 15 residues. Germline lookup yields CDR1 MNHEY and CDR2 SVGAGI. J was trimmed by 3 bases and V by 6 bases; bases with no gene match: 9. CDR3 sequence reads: CASRVSGGVYTEAFF. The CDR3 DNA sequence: TGTGCCAGCAGGGTCTCAGGGGGCGTCTACACTGAAGCTTTCTTT.

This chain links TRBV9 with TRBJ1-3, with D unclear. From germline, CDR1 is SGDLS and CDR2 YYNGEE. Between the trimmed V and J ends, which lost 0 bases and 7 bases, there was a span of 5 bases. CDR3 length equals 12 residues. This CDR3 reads CASSVDSNTIYF. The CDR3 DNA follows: TGTGCCAGCAGCGTAGATAGTAACACCATATATTTT.

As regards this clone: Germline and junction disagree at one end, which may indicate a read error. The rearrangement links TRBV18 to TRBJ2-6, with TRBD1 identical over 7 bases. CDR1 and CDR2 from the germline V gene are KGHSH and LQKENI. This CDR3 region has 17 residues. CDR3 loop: CASSPEFTGAGANVLTF. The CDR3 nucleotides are TGTGCCAGCTCACCCGAATTTACAGGGGCTGGGGCCAACGTGCTGACTTTC.

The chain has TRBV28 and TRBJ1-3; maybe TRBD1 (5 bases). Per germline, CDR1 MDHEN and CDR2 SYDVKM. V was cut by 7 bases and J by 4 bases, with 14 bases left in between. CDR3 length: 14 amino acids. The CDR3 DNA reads TGTGCCAGCATTAGGGGTTTGTCGGGAAACACCATATATTTT. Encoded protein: CASIRGLSGNTIYF.

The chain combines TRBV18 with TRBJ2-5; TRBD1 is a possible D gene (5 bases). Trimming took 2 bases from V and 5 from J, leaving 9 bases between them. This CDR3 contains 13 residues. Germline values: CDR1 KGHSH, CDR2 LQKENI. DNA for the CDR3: TGTGCCAGCTCACCATCAGGGAAGGAGACCCAGTACTTC. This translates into CASSPSGKETQYF.

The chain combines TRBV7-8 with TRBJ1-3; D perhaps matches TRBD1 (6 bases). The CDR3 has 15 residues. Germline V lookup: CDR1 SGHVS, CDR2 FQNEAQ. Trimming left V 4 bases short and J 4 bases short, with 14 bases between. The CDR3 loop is CASSSYRVAGNTIYF. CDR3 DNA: TGTGCCAGCAGCTCCTACAGGGTGGCCGGAAACACCATATATTTT.

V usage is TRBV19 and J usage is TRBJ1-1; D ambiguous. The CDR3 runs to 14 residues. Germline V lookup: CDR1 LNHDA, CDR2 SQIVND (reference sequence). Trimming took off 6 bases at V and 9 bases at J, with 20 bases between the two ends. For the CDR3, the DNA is TGTGCCAGTAGCTCACCCCCTTCGAGGGAAAAAGCTTTCTTT. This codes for CASSSPPSREKAFF.

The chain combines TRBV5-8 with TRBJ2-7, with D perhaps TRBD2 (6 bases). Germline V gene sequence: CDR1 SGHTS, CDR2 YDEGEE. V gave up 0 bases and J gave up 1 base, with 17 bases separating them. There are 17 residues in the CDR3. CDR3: CASSLELRGKGSYEQYF. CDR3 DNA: TGTGCCAGCAGCTTGGAGCTACGGGGGAAAGGTTCCTACGAGCAGTACTTC. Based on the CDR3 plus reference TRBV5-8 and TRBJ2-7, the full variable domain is EAGVTQSPTHLIKTRGQQATLRCSPISGHTSVYWYQQALGLGLQFLLWYDEGEERNRGNFPPRFSGRQFPNYSSELNVNALELEDSALYLCASSLELRGKGSYEQYFGPGTRLTVT.

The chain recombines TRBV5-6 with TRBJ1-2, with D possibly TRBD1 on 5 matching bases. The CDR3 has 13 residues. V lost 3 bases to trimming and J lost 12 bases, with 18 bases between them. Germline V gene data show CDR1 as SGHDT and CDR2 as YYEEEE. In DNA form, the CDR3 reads TGTGCCAGCAGCTCTGCCGGGACTCTGCTACACACCTTC. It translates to CASSSAGTLLHTF.

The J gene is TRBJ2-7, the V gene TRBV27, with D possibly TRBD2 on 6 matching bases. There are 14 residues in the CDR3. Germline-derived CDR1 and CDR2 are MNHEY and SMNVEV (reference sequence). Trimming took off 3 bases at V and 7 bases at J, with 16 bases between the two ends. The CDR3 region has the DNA TGTGCCAGCAGTTTGGCAACGGGAGAAGGGGAGCAGTACTTC. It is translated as CASSLATGEGEQYF.

The CDR3: CASSGTGDNEQFF. CDR3 bases: TGTGCCAGCAGCGGGACAGGAGACAATGAGCAGTTCTTC. The J gene is TRBJ2-1, the V gene TRBV6-5, with 8 bases aligning to TRBD1. Germline CDR1 and CDR2: MNHEY and SVGAGI. The V gene end was trimmed by 6 bases and the J gene end by 5 bases; junction bases not matched to a gene: 3. The CDR3 runs 13 residues.

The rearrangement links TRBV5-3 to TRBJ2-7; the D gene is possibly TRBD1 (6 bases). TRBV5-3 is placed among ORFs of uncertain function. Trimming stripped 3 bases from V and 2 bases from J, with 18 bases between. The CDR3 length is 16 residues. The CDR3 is CARSWGSGTRAYEQYF. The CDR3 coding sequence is TGTGCCAGAAGCTGGGGTTCGGGGACAAGGGCCTACGAGCAGTACTTC.

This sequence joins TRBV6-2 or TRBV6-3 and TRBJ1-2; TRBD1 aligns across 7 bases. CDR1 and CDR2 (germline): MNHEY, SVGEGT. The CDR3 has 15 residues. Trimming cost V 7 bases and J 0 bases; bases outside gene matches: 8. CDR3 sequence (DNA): TGTGCCAGCAACCCAGGGGGGGACACTAACTATGGCTACACCTTC. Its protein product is CASNPGGDTNYGYTF.

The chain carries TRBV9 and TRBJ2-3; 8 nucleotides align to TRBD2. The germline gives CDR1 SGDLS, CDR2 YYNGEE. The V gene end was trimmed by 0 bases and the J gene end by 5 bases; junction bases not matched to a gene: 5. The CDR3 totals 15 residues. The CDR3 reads CASSVAQREKDTQYF. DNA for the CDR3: TGTGCCAGCAGCGTAGCACAGCGGGAGAAAGATACGCAGTATTTT.

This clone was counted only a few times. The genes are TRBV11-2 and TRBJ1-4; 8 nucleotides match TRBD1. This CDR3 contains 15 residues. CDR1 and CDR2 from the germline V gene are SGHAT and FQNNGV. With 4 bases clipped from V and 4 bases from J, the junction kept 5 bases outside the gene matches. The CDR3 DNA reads TGTGCCAGCAGCTCACGGACAGGGATTAATGAAAAACTGTTTTTT. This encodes CASSSRTGINEKLFF.

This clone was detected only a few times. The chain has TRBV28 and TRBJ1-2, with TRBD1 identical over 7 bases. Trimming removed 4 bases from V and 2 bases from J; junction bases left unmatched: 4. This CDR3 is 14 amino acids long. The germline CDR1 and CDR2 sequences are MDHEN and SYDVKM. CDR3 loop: CASSSDRVNYGYTF. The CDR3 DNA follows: TGTGCCAGCAGTTCAGACAGGGTGAACTATGGCTACACCTTC.

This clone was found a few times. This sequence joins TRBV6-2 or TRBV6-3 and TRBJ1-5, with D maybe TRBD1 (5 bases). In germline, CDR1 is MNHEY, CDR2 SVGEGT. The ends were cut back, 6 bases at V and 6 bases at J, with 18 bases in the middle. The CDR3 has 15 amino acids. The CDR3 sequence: CASSRRLRGIQPQHF. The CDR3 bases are TGTGCCAGCAGCCGCAGGCTCCGGGGGATTCAGCCCCAGCATTTT.

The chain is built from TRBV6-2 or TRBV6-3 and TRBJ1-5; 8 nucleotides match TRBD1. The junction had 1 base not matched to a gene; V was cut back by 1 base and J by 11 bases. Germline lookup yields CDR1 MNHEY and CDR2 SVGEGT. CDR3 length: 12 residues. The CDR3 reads CASSYYRGSQHF. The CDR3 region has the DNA TGTGCCAGCAGTTACTACAGGGGGTCCCAGCATTTT.